The entry that follows covers one T cell receptor beta chain sequence. Its antigen remains unknown. The entry originates in a study of T cell responses to AZD1222 COVID-19 vaccine. About the study: Analysis merged second doses at about 4 or about 12 weeks.

The assay was immunoSEQ multiplex PCR, and TCRdb's table has in-frame clones only and misses some. The data show a few hundred thousand clones, 85% to 95% seen once. Points from the study as a whole: Just a handful of AZD1222 recipients were seropositive at baseline.

The CDR3 extends over 16 amino acids. Trimming shortened V by 0 bases and J by 2 bases, and 14 bases separated the two germline ends. Germline CDR1 and CDR2: MNHNY and SVGAGI (reference sequence). The clonotype was recovered from an adult in good health. Here the sequenced sample was peripheral blood, taken on day 0 of AZD1222 vaccination. V gene TRBV6-6 combines with J gene TRBJ2-7; D may be TRBD1 (7 bases). This chain's CDR3 is CASSYSRGESAYEQYF. The CDR3, as DNA: TGTGCCAGCAGTTACTCCAGGGGGGAGTCGGCCTACGAGCAGTACTTC.